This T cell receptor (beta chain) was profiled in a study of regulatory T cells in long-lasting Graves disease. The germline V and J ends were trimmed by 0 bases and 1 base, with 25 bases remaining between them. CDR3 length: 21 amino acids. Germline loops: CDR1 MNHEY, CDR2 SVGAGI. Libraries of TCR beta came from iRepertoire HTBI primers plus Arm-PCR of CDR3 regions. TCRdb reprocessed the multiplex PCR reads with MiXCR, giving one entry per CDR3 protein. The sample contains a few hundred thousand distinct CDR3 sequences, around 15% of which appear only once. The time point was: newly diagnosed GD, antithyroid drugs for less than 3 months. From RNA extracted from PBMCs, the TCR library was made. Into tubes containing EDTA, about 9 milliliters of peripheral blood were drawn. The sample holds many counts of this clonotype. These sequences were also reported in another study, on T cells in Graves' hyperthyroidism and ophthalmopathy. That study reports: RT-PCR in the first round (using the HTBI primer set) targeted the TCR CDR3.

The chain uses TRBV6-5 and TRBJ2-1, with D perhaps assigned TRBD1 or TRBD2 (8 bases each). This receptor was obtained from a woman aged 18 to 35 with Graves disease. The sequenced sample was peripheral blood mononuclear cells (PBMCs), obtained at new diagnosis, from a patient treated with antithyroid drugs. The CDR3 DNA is TGTGCCAGCAGTTACTCCGGACAGGGAATTAGCGGGGCTTCTTCCTACAATGAGCAGTTCTTC. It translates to CASSYSGQGISGASSYNEQFF.